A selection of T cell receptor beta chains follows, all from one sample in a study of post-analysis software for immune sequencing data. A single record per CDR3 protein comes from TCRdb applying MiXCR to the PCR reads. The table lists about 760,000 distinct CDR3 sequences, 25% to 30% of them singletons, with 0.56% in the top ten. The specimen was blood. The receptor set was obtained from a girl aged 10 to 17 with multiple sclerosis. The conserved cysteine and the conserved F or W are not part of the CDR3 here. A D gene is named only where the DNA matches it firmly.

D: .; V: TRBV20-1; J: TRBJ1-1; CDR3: SAGKTLSTEAF
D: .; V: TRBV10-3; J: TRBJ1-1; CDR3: AISVTGLGNTEAF
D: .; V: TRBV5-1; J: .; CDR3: ASSPRTPLGASYNEQY
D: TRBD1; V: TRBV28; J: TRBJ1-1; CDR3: ASSPRIQDRGLAEAF
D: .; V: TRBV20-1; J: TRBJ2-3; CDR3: SARPGQVRTDTQY
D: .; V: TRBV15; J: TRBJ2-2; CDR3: ATSRNAGELF
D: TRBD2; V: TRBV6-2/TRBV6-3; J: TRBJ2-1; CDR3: ASKQREEEQF
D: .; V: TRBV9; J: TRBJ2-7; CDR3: ASSASGGHYEQY
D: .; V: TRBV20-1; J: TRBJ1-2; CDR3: RGGAGTAYGCT
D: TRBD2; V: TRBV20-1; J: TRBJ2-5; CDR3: RAEAGGLQTQY
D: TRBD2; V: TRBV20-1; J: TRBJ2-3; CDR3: SAGRASGNTDTQY
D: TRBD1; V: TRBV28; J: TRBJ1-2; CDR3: ASSFKQGGYFGYT
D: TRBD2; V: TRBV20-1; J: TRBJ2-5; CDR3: SASAGTSAIQETQY
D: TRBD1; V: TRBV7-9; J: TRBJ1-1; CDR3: ASSLAGQGASNTEAF
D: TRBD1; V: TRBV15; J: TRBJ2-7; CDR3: ATSRDRGQGVSYEQY
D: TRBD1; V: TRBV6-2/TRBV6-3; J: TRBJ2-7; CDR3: ASNEPGQFYEQY
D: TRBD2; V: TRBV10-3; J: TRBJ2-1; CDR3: AISEMLAGDNEQF
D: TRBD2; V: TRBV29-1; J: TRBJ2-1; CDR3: SVGLAGYYNEQF
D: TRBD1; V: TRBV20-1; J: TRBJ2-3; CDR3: SPTGDRGSDTQY
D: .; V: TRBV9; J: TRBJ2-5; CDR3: ASSVVPGQETQY
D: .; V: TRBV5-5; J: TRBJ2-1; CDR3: ASSLLESRF
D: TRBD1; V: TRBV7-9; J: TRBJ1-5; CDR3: ASSPGQGSQPQH
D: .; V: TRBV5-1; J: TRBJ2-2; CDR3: ASSLTVGGELF
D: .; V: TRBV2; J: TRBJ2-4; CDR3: ASSARVGVIQY
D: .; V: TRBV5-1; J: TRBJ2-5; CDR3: ASSLVADPETQY
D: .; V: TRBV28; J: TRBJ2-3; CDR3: ASSSLGYGTDTQY
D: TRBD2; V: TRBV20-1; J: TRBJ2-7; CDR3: SARPGLAGGLYEQY
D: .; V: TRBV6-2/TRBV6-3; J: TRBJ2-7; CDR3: ASSYSETAVYEQY
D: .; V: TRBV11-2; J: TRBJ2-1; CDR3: ASSLGVAATVYEQF
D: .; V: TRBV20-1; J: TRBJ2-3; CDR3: SARDPDDTQY
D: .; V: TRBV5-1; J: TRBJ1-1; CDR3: ASSLSNGIGAEAF
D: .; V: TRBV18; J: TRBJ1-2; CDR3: ASSPPQGGYT
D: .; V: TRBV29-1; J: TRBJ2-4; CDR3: SVAERALAKNIQY
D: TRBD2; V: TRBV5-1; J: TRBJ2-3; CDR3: ASSKAGETADTQY
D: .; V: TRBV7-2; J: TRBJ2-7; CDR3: ASSLRRFGGYEQY
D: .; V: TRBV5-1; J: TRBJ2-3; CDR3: ASSLEKVSLDTQY
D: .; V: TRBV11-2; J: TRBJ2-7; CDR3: ASINEGGWLEQY
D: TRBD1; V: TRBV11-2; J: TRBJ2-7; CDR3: ASSTGTGGNYEQY
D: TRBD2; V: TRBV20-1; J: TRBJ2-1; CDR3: SGSGRLAGGGNEQF
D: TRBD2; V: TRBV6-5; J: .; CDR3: ASSRGLAGVNEQY
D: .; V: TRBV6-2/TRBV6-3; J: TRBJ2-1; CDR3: ASNGLAKYNEQF
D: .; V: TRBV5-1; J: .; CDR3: ASSPAGITAHGEQY
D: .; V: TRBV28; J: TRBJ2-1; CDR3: ASSFSGRSYNEQF
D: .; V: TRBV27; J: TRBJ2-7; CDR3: ASRPAREYEQY
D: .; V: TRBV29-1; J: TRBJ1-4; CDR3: SVAVTGPNEKLF
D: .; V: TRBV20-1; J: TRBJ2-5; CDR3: SAPPGARPETQY
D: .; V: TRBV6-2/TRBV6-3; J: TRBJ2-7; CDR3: ASSYSARYEQY
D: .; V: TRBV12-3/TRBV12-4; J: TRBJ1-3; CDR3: ASSLDGHSGNTIY
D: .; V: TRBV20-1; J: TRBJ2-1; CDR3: SANPGRPSFNEQF
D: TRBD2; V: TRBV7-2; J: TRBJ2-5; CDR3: ASSPRGTSITNEQY
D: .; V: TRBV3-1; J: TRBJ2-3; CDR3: ASSQARSTDTQY
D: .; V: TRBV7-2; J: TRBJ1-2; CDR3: AGKPIGGATIYGYT
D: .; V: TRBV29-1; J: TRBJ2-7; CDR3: SVWRSGEQY
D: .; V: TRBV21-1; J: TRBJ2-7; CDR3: ASSRQGRDRGLANNYEQY